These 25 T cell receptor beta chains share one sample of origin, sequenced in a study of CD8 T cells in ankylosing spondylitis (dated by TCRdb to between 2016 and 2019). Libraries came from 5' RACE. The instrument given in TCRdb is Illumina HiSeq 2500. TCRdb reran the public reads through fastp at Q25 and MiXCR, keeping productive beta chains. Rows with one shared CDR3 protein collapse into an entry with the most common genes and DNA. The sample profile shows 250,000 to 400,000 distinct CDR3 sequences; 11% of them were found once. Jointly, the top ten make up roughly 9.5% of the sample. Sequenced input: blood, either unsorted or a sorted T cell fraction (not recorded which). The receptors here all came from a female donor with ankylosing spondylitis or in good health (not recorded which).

The CDR3 bases are TGTGCCAGCAGCTTAGAAGGAAACTGGCGGCCCCAGCATTTT. Its translation: CASSLEGNWRPQHF. This chain connects TRBV7-2 to TRBJ1-5; D not certain. The CDR3 runs to 14 residues. V dropped 1 base and J dropped 9 bases, with 13 bases sitting between them. Germline V gene sequence: CDR1 SGHTA, CDR2 FQGNSA.

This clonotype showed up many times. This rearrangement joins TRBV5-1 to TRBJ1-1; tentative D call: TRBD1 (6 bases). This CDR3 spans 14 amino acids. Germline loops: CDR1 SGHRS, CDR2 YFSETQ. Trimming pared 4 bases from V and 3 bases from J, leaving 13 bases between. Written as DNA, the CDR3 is TGCGCCAGCAGCCAAACAAGGGGGGACACTGAAGCTTTCTTT. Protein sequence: CASSQTRGDTEAFF.

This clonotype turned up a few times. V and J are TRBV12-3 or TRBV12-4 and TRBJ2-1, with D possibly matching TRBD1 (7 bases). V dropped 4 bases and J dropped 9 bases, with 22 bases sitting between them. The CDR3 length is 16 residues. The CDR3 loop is CASSSPTSSGGGEQFF. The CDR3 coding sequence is TGTGCCAGCAGTTCACCAACATCATCAGGGGGAGGTGAGCAGTTCTTC.

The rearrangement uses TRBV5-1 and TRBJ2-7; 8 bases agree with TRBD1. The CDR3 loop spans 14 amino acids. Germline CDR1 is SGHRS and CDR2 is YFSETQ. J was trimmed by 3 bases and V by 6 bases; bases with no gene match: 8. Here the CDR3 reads CASNHGQGNYEQYF. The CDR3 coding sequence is TGCGCCAGCAACCACGGACAGGGAAACTACGAGCAGTACTTC.

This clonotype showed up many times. The CDR3 region has the DNA TGTGCCACCAGCACCAGCCGGACACCCAACAATGAGCAGTTCTTC. As protein: CATSTSRTPNNEQFF. The genes are TRBV15 and TRBJ2-1; possible D gene TRBD1, 5 bases. CDR1 LNHNV and CDR2 YYDKDF come from the germline V gene (reference sequence). Trimming took off 4 bases at V and 5 bases at J, with 15 bases between the two ends. This CDR3 region has 15 residues.

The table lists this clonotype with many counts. This chain's CDR3 is CASSQGLEVFRMNTEAFF. The CDR3 bases are TGCGCCAGCAGCCAGGGACTTGAGGTTTTCAGGATGAACACTGAAGCTTTCTTT. This rearrangement joins TRBV4-1 to TRBJ1-1; D possibly corresponds to TRBD1 (5 bases). V lost 3 bases and J lost 0, with 20 bases in between. The CDR3 sequence is 18 residues long. In germline, CDR1 is MGHRA, CDR2 YSYEKL.

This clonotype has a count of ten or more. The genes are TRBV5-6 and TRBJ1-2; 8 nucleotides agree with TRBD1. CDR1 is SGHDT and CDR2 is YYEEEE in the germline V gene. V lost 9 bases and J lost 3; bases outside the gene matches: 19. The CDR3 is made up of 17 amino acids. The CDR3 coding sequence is TGTGCCACCACCAAGGTAGTGGACAGGGTGATCGACTATGGCTACACCTTC. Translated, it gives CATTKVVDRVIDYGYTF.

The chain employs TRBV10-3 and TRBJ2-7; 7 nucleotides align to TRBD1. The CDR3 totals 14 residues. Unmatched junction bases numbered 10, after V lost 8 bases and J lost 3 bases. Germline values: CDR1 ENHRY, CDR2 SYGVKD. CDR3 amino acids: CAIGEGALNYEQYF. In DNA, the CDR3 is TGTGCCATCGGCGAGGGGGCCCTAAACTACGAGCAGTACTTC.

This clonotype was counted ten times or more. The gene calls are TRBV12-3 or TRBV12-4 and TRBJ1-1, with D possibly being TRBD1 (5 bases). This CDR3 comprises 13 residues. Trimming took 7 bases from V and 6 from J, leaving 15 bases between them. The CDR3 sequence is CASNLPGLAEAFF. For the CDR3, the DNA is TGTGCCAGCAACCTGCCAGGGTTGGCTGAAGCTTTCTTT.

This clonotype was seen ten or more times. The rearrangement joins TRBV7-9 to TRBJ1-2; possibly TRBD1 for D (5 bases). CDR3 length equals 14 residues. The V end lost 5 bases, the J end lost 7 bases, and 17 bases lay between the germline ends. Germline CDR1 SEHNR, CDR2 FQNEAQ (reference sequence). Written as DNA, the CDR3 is TGTGCCAGCAGCCCCACGGCACCGAGGGGTGGCTACACCTTC. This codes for CASSPTAPRGGYTF.

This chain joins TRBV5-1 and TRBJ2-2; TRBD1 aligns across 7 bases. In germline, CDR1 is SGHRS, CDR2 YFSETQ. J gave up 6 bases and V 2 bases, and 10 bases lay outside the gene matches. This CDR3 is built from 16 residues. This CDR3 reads CASSFYRGQFPGELFF. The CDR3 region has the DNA TGCGCCAGCAGCTTCTACAGGGGACAATTCCCCGGGGAGCTGTTTTTT.

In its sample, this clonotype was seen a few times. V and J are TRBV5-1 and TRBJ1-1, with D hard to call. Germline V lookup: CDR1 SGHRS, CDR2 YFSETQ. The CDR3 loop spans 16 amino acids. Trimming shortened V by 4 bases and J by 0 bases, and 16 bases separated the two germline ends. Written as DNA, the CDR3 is TGCGCCAGCAGCCGTTTCCCTAGGGCGATGAACACTGAAGCTTTCTTT. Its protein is CASSRFPRAMNTEAFF. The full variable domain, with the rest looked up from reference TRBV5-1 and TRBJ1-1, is KAGVTQTPRYLIKTRGQQVTLSCSPISGHRSVSWYQQTPGQGLQFLFEYFSETQRNKGNFPGRFSGRQFSNSRSEMNVSTLELGDSALYLCASSRFPRAMNTEAFFGQGTRLTVV.

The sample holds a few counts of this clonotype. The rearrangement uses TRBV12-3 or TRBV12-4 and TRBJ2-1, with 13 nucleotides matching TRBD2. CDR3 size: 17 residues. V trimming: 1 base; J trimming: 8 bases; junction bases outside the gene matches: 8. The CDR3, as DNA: TGTGCCAGCAGTTTAGGACTAGCGGGGGGCCGTACCGATGAGCAGTTCTTC. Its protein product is CASSLGLAGGRTDEQFF.

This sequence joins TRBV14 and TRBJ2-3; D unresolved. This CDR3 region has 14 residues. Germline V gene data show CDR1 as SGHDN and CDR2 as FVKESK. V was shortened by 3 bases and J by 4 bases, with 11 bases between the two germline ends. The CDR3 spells CASSHVSVADTQYF. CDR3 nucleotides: TGTGCCAGCAGCCATGTTTCGGTTGCAGATACGCAGTATTTT.

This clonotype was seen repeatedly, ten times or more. The CDR3 region has the DNA TGTGCCAGCACGACAGGGGTCAGCAATCAGCCCCAGCATTTT. It is translated as CASTTGVSNQPQHF. The V gene is TRBV6-1, the J gene TRBJ1-5; 8 bases map to TRBD1. This CDR3 has 14 residues. Trimming removed 7 bases from V and 1 base from J; junction bases left unmatched: 3. Germline assignment: CDR1 MNHNS and CDR2 SASEGT.

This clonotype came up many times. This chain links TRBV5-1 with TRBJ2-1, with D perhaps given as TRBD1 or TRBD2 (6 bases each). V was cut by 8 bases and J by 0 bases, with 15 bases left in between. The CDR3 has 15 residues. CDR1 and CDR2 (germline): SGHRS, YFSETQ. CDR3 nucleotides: TGCGCCAGTCAACCCGGGGGCGTCTCCTACAATGAGCAGTTCTTC. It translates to CASQPGGVSYNEQFF.

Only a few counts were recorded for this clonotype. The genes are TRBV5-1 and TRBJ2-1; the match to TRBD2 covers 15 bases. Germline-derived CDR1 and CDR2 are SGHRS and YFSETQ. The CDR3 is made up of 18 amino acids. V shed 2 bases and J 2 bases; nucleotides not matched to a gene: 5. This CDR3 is CASSFWTSGRVTYNEQFF. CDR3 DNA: TGCGCCAGCAGCTTTTGGACTAGCGGGAGGGTCACCTACAATGAGCAGTTCTTC. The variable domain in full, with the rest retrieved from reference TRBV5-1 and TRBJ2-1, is KAGVTQTPRYLIKTRGQQVTLSCSPISGHRSVSWYQQTPGQGLQFLFEYFSETQRNKGNFPGRFSGRQFSNSRSEMNVSTLELGDSALYLCASSFWTSGRVTYNEQFFGPGTRLTVL.

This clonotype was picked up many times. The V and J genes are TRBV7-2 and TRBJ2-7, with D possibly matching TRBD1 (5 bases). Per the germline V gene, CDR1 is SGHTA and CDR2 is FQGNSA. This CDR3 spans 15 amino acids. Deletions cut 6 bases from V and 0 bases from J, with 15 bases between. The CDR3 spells CASRLDSTSSYEQYF. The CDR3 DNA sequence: TGTGCCAGCAGACTTGACAGTACGAGCTCCTACGAGCAGTACTTC.

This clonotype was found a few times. As DNA, the CDR3 is TGTGCCAGCAGCCTTAGAGGCGCAGGGGGCACCGGGGAGCTGTTTTTT. This encodes CASSLRGAGGTGELFF. The chain has TRBV7-2 and TRBJ2-2; 7 nucleotides align to TRBD1. Germline CDR1 SGHTA, CDR2 FQGNSA. The CDR3 totals 16 residues. The V gene end was trimmed by 5 bases and the J gene end by 4 bases; junction bases not matched to a gene: 10.

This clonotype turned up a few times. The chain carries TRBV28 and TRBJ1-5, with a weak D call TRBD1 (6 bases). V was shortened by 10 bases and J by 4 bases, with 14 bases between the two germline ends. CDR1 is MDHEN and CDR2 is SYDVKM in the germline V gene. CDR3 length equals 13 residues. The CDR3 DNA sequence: TGTGCCACCGCCGGGACACAGAATCAGCCCCAGCATTTT. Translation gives CATAGTQNQPQHF.

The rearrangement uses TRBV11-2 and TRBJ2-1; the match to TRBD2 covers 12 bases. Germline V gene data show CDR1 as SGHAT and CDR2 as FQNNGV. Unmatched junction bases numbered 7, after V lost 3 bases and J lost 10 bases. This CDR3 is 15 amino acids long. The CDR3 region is CASSFLAGGRNEQFF. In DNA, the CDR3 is TGTGCCAGCAGCTTCCTAGCGGGGGGGCGAAACGAGCAGTTCTTC.

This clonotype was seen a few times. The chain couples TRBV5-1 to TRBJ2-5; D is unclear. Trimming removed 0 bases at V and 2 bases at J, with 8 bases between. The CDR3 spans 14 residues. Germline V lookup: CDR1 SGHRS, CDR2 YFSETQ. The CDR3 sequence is CASSLGMGQETQYF. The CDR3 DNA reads TGCGCCAGCAGCTTGGGGATGGGACAAGAGACCCAGTACTTC.

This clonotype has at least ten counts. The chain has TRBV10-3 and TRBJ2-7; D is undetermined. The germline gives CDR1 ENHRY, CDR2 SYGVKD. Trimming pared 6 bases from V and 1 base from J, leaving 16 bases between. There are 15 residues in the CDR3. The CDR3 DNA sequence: TGTGCCATCAGGGCCAGTGTTGGCCCATCCTACGAGCAGTACTTC. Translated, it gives CAIRASVGPSYEQYF.

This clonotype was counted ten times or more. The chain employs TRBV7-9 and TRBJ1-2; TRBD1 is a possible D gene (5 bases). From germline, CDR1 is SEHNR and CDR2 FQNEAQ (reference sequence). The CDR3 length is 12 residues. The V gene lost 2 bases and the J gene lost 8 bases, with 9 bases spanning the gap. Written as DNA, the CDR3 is TGTGCCAGCAGCTTAAGTCAGGGAGGCTACACCTTC. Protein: CASSLSQGGYTF.

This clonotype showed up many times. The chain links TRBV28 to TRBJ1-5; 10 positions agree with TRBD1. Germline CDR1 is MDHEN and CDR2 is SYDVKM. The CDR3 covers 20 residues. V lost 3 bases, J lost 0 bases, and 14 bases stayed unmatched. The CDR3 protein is CASSFSRGTGELYSNQPQHF. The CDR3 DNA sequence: TGTGCCAGCAGTTTCTCCCGGGGGACAGGGGAACTTTATAGCAATCAGCCCCAGCATTTT.